These 25 T cell receptor beta chains were sequenced from one sample in a study of CD8+ T cells in alopecia areata. Investigators isolated RNA and reverse transcribed it into cDNA to act as the sequencing template. Repertoires were generated with immunoSEQ multiplex PCR, while TCRdb's copy carries only in-frame clones and drops some. The sample has approximately 150,000 clones, less than 65% seen once; the top ten hold 36%. The sample was CD8+ T cells sorted from blood. These receptors were collected from a human donor in good health.

This chain joins TRBV28 and TRBJ1-5; no definite D call. The CDR3 is made up of 15 amino acids. The V end lost 1 base, the J end lost 6 bases, and 13 bases lay between the germline ends. The germline CDR1 and CDR2 sequences are MDHEN and SYDVKM. The DNA of the CDR3 is TGTGCCAGCAGTTTATTGGTACGGGCGAGTCAGCCCCAGCATTTT. Its translation: CASSLLVRASQPQHF.

This clone came up a few times. This chain connects TRBV15 to TRBJ2-7; the D gene could be TRBD1 or TRBD2 (5 bases each). This CDR3 is 14 amino acids long. Deletions cut 5 bases from V and 0 bases from J, with 11 bases between. The germline gives CDR1 LNHNV, CDR2 YYDKDF (reference sequence). The DNA of the CDR3 is TGTGCCACCAGCGATTCCGGGACCTCCTACGAGCAGTACTTC. Amino acid sequence: CATSDSGTSYEQYF.

The CDR3 protein is CSVEIRRGYTF. CDR3 bases: TGCAGCGTTGAGATACGTCGAGGCTACACCTTC. V gene TRBV29-1 combines with J gene TRBJ1-2; D uncertain. The CDR3 sequence is 11 residues long. V lost 3 bases, J lost 8 bases, and 10 bases lay in between. Per germline, CDR1 SQVTM and CDR2 ANQGSEA.

This clone has only a few counts. The chain joins TRBV29-1 to TRBJ2-5, with 7 positions matching TRBD1. The germline V gene has CDR1 SQVTM and CDR2 ANQGSEA. The CDR3 sequence is 12 residues long. V was pared by 3 bases and J by 3 bases, with 1 base of the junction left unmatched. The CDR3 sequence is CSVEGQKETQYF. The CDR3 DNA is TGCAGCGTTGAGGGACAGAAAGAGACCCAGTACTTC. Full variable domain (missing parts from reference TRBV29-1 and TRBJ2-5): SAVISQKPSRDICQRGTSLTIQCQVDSQVTMMFWYRQQPGQSLTLIATANQGSEATYESGFVIDKFPISRPNLTFSTLTVSNMSPEDSSIYLCSVEGQKETQYFGPGTRLLVL.

V is TRBV28 and J is TRBJ2-4; D is perhaps TRBD2 (5 bases). The CDR3 runs to 17 residues. Germline-derived CDR1 and CDR2 are MDHEN and SYDVKM. V lost 2 bases and J lost 0, with 14 bases in between. The CDR3 is CASSLESDYLAKNIQYF. The CDR3 bases are TGTGCCAGCAGTTTAGAAAGTGACTATCTAGCCAAAAACATTCAGTACTTC.

This clone has a handful of counts. The chain carries TRBV7-8 and TRBJ1-4; D uncertain. Trimming pared 0 bases from V and 4 bases from J, leaving 12 bases between. CDR3 length: 16 amino acids. Germline CDR1 SGHVS, CDR2 FQNEAQ. Written as DNA, the CDR3 is TGTGCCAGCAGCTTAGCGCCTCAAAGAGTTAATGAAAAACTGTTTTTT. Protein sequence: CASSLAPQRVNEKLFF.

There are a few counts of this clone. The V and J genes are TRBV7-9 and TRBJ1-3; D gene ambiguous. The CDR3 spans 15 residues. Germline V gene sequence: CDR1 SEHNR, CDR2 FQNEAQ (reference sequence). V was clipped by 4 bases and J by 2 bases, with 12 bases between them. CDR3 nucleotide sequence: TGTGCCAGCAGCTCCGTGGGCTCAACTGGAAACACCATATATTTT. Protein: CASSSVGSTGNTIYF.

The rearrangement links TRBV5-6 to TRBJ2-3, with D hard to call. The length of the CDR3 is 13 residues. V lost 0 bases and J 5 bases, leaving 7 bases between the germline ends. The V gene's germline CDR1 is SGHDT and CDR2 YYEEEE. This chain's CDR3 is CASSLEWKDTQYF. The CDR3 DNA sequence: TGTGCCAGCAGCTTGGAATGGAAAGATACGCAGTATTTT.

The V gene is TRBV25-1, the J gene TRBJ2-5; 8 nucleotides align to TRBD2. This CDR3 comprises 13 residues. Trimming took 6 bases from V and 4 from J; bases not matched to a gene: 4. Germline-derived CDR1 and CDR2 are MGHDK and SYGVNS. CDR3 nucleotide sequence: TGTGCCAGCAGCGCGAGCGGGAGAGAGACCCAGTACTTC. This sequence encodes CASSASGRETQYF.

V is TRBV6-5 and J is TRBJ2-7; the D gene is possibly TRBD2 (5 bases). The CDR3 consists of 13 residues. Germline CDR1 reads MNHEY; CDR2 reads SVGAGI. Between the trimmed V and J ends, which lost 2 bases and 7 bases, there was a span of 12 bases. The CDR3 loop is CASSYTAVMEQYF. Here the CDR3 DNA reads TGTGCCAGCAGTTACACAGCGGTGATGGAGCAGTACTTC.

The J gene is TRBJ2-3, the V gene TRBV29-1; D is possibly TRBD1 or TRBD2 (6 bases each). The CDR3 is 13 residues long. Trimming shortened V by 6 bases and J by 5 bases, and 15 bases separated the two germline ends. Per the germline V gene, CDR1 is SQVTM and CDR2 is ANQGSEA. The CDR3 here is CSVCQGRLDTQYF. Written as DNA, the CDR3 is TGCAGCGTGTGTCAGGGGAGGTTAGATACGCAGTATTTT.

The rearrangement uses TRBV11-2 and TRBJ2-2; the D is unclear. This CDR3 has 14 amino acids. V was shortened by 0 bases and J by 5 bases, with 7 bases between the two germline ends. Looked up from germline, CDR1 is SGHAT and CDR2 is FQNNGV. The CDR3 DNA is TGTGCCAGCAGCTTAGATGTAGTAACCGGGGAGCTGTTTTTT. It encodes CASSLDVVTGELFF.

This chain joins TRBV29-1 and TRBJ1-2, with D unclear. CDR3 length: 11 residues. Trimming pared 7 bases from V and 6 bases from J, leaving 12 bases between. The germline V gene encodes CDR1 SQVTM and CDR2 ANQGSEA. The CDR3, as DNA: TGCAGCGCCCGCCCGAGAGATGGCTACACCTTC. Protein sequence: CSARPRDGYTF.

The rearrangement joins TRBV6-6 to TRBJ1-2; 7 bases are shared with TRBD1. Germline assignment: CDR1 MNHNY and CDR2 SVGAGI (reference sequence). The V gene end was trimmed by 3 bases and the J gene end by 2 bases; junction bases not matched to a gene: 6. This CDR3 spans 15 amino acids. CDR3 loop: CASSYPGQINYGYTF. The CDR3 DNA is TGTGCCAGCAGTTATCCGGGACAGATCAACTATGGCTACACCTTC.

This clone has just one count. V and J are TRBV9 and TRBJ2-1; 10 nucleotides align to TRBD2. This CDR3 region has 16 residues. Germline-derived CDR1 and CDR2 are SGDLS and YYNGEE. Unmatched junction bases numbered 8, after V lost 4 bases and J lost 4 bases. The CDR3, as DNA: TGTGCCAGCAGCCCTAGTGGGACTAGCGCATACAATGAGCAGTTCTTC. It is translated as CASSPSGTSAYNEQFF. The whole variable domain, filled in from reference TRBV9 and TRBJ2-1, reads DSGVTQTPKHLITATGQRVTLRCSPRSGDLSVYWYQQSLDQGLQFLIQYYNGEERAKGNILERFSAQQFPDLHSELNLSSLELGDSALYFCASSPSGTSAYNEQFFGPGTRLTVL.

The chain is built from TRBV28 and TRBJ1-5; possible D gene TRBD1, 6 bases. V lost 4 bases and J 0 bases, leaving 10 bases between the germline ends. In germline, CDR1 is MDHEN, CDR2 SYDVKM. There are 15 residues in the CDR3. Here the CDR3 DNA reads TGTGCCAGCAGTTCAGGACAGAATAGCAATCAGCCCCAGCATTTT. Its protein is CASSSGQNSNQPQHF.

The chain links TRBV4-2 to TRBJ2-7; a weak D match, TRBD2 (6 bases). This CDR3 has 14 residues. The V and J ends lost 0 bases and 0 bases respectively, with 6 bases between them. Per the germline V gene, CDR1 is LGHNA and CDR2 is YNFKEQ. The CDR3, as DNA: TGTGCCAGCAGCCAAGACGGGGGCTCCTACGAGCAGTACTTC. Its protein is CASSQDGGSYEQYF.

This clone has a handful of counts. This chain uses TRBV25-1 with TRBJ2-2; D ambiguous. V was trimmed by 6 bases and J by 4 bases, leaving 6 bases between them. This CDR3 is built from 12 residues. Looked up from germline, CDR1 is MGHDK and CDR2 is SYGVNS. The CDR3, as DNA: TGTGCCAGCAGCCTTGTCACCGGGGAGCTGTTTTTT. Its protein product is CASSLVTGELFF.

V and J are TRBV19 and TRBJ2-1; no definite D call. The CDR3 has 15 amino acids. Trimming cost V 1 base and J 6 bases, with 13 bases left between them. In germline, CDR1 is LNHDA, CDR2 SQIVND (reference sequence). Here the CDR3 reads CASSIVGSVGNEQFF. The CDR3 region has the DNA TGTGCCAGTAGTATAGTAGGCTCAGTCGGCAATGAGCAGTTCTTC.

The genes are TRBV6-6 and TRBJ2-1; D may be TRBD2 (5 bases). There are 14 residues in the CDR3. V lost 2 bases, J lost 10 bases, and 15 bases lay in between. The germline CDR1 and CDR2 sequences are MNHNY and SVGAGI (reference sequence). The CDR3 DNA sequence: TGTGCCAGCAGTTACCAACAAGGCCCTAGCGAGCAGTTCTTC. It yields the protein CASSYQQGPSEQFF.

The gene calls are TRBV4-1 and TRBJ2-7; TRBD1 might be the D (5 bases). V shed 0 bases and J shed 2 bases, with 11 bases lying between them. This CDR3 has 15 residues. The germline gives CDR1 MGHRA, CDR2 YSYEKL. The CDR3 spells CASSQDSRETYEQYF. The DNA for the CDR3 is TGCGCCAGCAGCCAAGATAGCAGGGAAACCTACGAGCAGTACTTC.

The chain carries TRBV29-1 and TRBJ2-7; no clear D gene. The germline V gene encodes CDR1 SQVTM and CDR2 ANQGSEA. Deletions cut 2 bases from V and 4 bases from J, with 9 bases between. There are 12 residues in the CDR3. The CDR3 loop reads CSVEIQPYEQYF. CDR3 bases: TGCAGCGTTGAAATTCAGCCTTACGAGCAGTACTTC.

In its sample, this clone was seen once. V gene TRBV4-2 combines with J gene TRBJ2-7, with D unresolved. V lost 1 base and J lost 3, with 13 bases in between. This CDR3 comprises 15 residues. From germline, CDR1 is LGHNA and CDR2 YNFKEQ. CDR3 sequence (DNA): TGTGCCAGCAGCCAAGGTTGGGATCCTCTCTACGAGCAGTACTTC. It codes for CASSQGWDPLYEQYF.

This clone showed up just a few times. CDR3 protein: CASSLKDTEAFF. For the CDR3, the DNA is TGTGCCAGCAGCTTAAAGGACACTGAAGCTTTCTTT. The chain recombines TRBV7-6 with TRBJ1-1, with no clear D. V dropped 2 bases and J dropped 3 bases, with 4 bases sitting between them. Per germline, CDR1 SGHVS and CDR2 FNYEAQ. This CDR3 spans 12 amino acids.

This clone was counted a few times. V and J are TRBV5-4 and TRBJ2-5; 7 nucleotides align to TRBD1. V shed 1 base, J shed 5 bases, and the junction held 2 bases outside the gene matches. The germline gives CDR1 SGHNT, CDR2 YYREEE (reference sequence). The CDR3 is 13 amino acids. The CDR3 loop is CASSLTGDETQYF. In nucleotides, the CDR3 is TGTGCCAGCAGCTTGACAGGGGATGAGACCCAGTACTTC.